This T cell receptor (beta chain) was documented in a study of blood T cell repertoires in COVID-19. As for the study in general: Researchers got acute and convalescent COVID-19 samples from the United States, Italy and Spain.

How the authors handled the data: Amplification of reference gene primers was used by the study to estimate nucleated cell counts. Measured with immunoSEQ multiplex PCR; TCRdb has only the in-frame clones, and not every one. V, J and clone size are taken as reported in that table, and D and trimming were inferred from the DNA itself. The data show around 300,000 clones, more than 85% seen once. J lost 5 bases, V lost 2 bases, and 6 bases had no gene match. The germline CDR1 and CDR2 sequences are SGHAT and FQNNGV. The CDR3 totals 14 residues. Seattle's cohort entered during active infection and was followed longitudinally.

The TCR comes from a woman aged 30 to 39 with COVID-19, enrolled during active disease. The J gene is TRBJ2-7, the V gene TRBV11-2; TRBD1 aligns across 7 bases. The sample comprised peripheral blood. CDR3 residues: CASSLSTGFHEQYF. CDR3 bases: TGTGCCAGCAGCTTATCGACAGGGTTCCACGAGCAGTACTTC. Combining the CDR3 with reference TRBV11-2 and TRBJ2-7 gives the whole variable domain EAGVAQSPRYKIIEKRQSVAFWCNPISGHATLYWYQQILGQGPKLLIQFQNNGVVDDSQLPKDRFSAERLKGVDSTLKIQPAKLEDSAVYLCASSLSTGFHEQYFGPGTRLTVT.